This note documents a single T cell receptor (beta chain) sequence. The antigen this receptor binds is unknown. No quality values exist for individual bases; no much larger clone is one base distant. The CDR3 runs 15 residues from the cysteine to the phenylalanine. Only the CDR3 portion is preserved as DNA: 45 bases, with reading frame beginning at the first base. CDR1 and CDR2 are drawn from the germline V gene: ENHRY, SYGVKD. Trimming accounts for 10 bases at V and 5 bases at J, while the number of junction bases matched to no gene is 8. Libraries came from 5' RACE. The sample was run on an Illumina HiSeq 2500. A second PCR of roughly 7 to 12 cycles was run with a J-beta primer mix and a sample-barcoded 5' primer. Each TCR beta cDNA molecule received a unique molecular identifier from a template-switch 5' adaptor carrying 12 random nucleotides. At least 2.5 million CDR3-containing paired-end reads were obtained from each sample. First-strand cDNA synthesis was performed from all RNA using the Mint cDNA synthesis kit, with priming by a TRBC-specific oligonucleotide. All cDNA was treated with uracil-DNA glycosylase and then went through a first 18-cycle PCR with the universal primers M1SS and BC2_uni_R. The original pipeline was this. For normalization, 1 million high-quality reads, each with a distinct molecular identifier, were randomly selected from each sample. Reads with shared molecular identifiers were discarded instead of being binned into consensus sequences. MiTCR, with a Q25 quality threshold and the strictest error-elimination algorithm, was used for CDR3 identification, clonotype clustering and error correction. A nonparametric unseen species model using Euler transformation provided a lower-bound estimate of total TCR beta diversity. TCRdb reworked the public reads: Q25 trimming with fastp, MiXCR clone assembly, productive beta chains retained. Every entry covers one CDR3 protein and lists the most common genes and DNA from its rows. The V and J calls follow TCRdb's processing rather than the paper's. A total of about 1,500,000 distinct CDR3 sequences appear in this sample, about 40% of them only once. Roughly 7.7% of the sample goes to the ten largest clones.

This record belongs to a study of blood T cells in healthy people across ages (dated by TCRdb to between 2014 and 2017). With respect to the entire study: Template switching captured roughly one uniquely barcoded TCR beta cDNA molecule per two T cells in model experiments. To avoid experimental bias, donors of different ages were distributed randomly across sequencing lanes. The study analyzed two additional independent replicas of 1 million unique cDNA reads from the same blood draw for two donors, one aged 18 to 30 and one aged 80 or older. The study measured age-related changes in TCR beta repertoire diversity using deep sequencing normalized with unique cDNA molecular identifiers. Four age groups were formed from the donors: young (average 16 years), middle-aged (more than 35), aged (approximately 60) and long-lived (about 75).

What the authors observed across the whole study: Compared with the aged group, the long-lived group had more naive CD4+ T cells, fewer expanded clones and increased TCR diversity, a pattern suggesting age selection. Estimates of total diversity from one million sequenced T cells were regarded as lower bounds and underestimates. Donor CMV infection status was unknown, potentially confounding age-related changes in expanded clonotypes. The percentage of naive T cells measured by flow cytometry correlated strongly with observed TCR beta diversity. Bulk unsorted PBMC profiling prevented conclusive comparison of naive and antigen-experienced compartments. Observed TCR beta diversity per million T cells fell roughly linearly with age, and a significant reduction was already apparent by age around 40.

The donors were around 39 Caucasian individuals from Russia, aged roughly 6 to 90 years, who were systemically healthy. Each donor gave 8 to 10 milliliters of peripheral blood, collected into EDTA-treated Vacutainer tubes. Ficoll-Paque density-gradient centrifugation was used to isolate PBMCs, with at least 7 million obtained per sample. Trizol reagent was used to extract total RNA from the PBMCs, yielding at least 6 micrograms per sample. For every donor, an aliquot of PBMCs went through flow cytometry to measure the percentages of naive CD45RAhigh/CD27high T cells. This clonotype was obtained from a woman under 30 in good health. Sequencing used blood. The V and J segments used are TRBV10-3 and TRBJ2-2, and TRBD1 aligns with 12 junction nucleotides. CDR3 region: CATDGTGGRTGELFF. Read as DNA, the sequence is TGTGCCACCGACGGGACAGGGGGCCGGACCGGGGAGCTGTTTTTT.